This record covers a single T cell receptor (beta chain). What it recognizes is unknown. In each sample, at least 7 million PBMCs were isolated. The CDR3 sequence is 19 residues long. In germline, CDR1 is MNHEY, CDR2 SMNVEV (reference sequence). Trimming stripped 5 bases from V and 6 bases from J, with 32 bases between. The second PCR ran 7 to 11 cycles with a sample-barcoded 5' primer and J-beta primers. Each sample provided no less than 3 million CDR3-containing paired-end reads. TCRdb passed the 5' RACE reads through MiXCR, listing each CDR3 protein once. The top ten clones hold roughly 30% of a sample with approximately 670,000 distinct CDR3 sequences, 40% to 45% of them seen once. This entry belongs to a study of blood T cells in healthy people across ages. Study conclusions and caveats: Without sorted subsets, naive and antigen-experienced compartments could not be conclusively compared. Long-lived donors had more naive CD4+ cells and higher diversity than aged donors.

The V call is TRBV27, the J call TRBJ2-7; D gene ambiguous. This clonotype originated in a man older than 75 in good health. Sequencing input: blood. As DNA, the CDR3 is TGTGCCAGCAGTACCCACAGCCCCCTGGGCCGAAATCGGTTCCTCGAGCAGTACTTC. Protein: CASSTHSPLGRNRFLEQYF.